This entry lists 16 T cell receptor beta chains sequenced from one sample in a study of beta chain features in type 1 diabetes. Findings and caveats of the study: Type 1 diabetes patients showed a moderate but significant shortening of TCRB CDR3s in all four CD4+ subsets.

Sequenced material consisted of expressed TCRB transcripts (all of the isolated RNA was reverse transcribed). Clones were read by immunoSEQ multiplex PCR, and TCRdb kept only the in-frame ones, dropping some. The sample contains about 710,000 clones, around an eighth of which appear only once. Antigens for these TCRs are unknown. Sequenced: naive CD4+ T cells from blood. Receptors were obtained from a man in his late teens or twenties with type 1 diabetes.

V is TRBV15 and J is TRBJ1-2; the D gene is possibly TRBD1 (6 bases). V was trimmed by 0 bases and J by 4 bases, leaving 15 bases between them. The CDR3 sequence is 16 residues long. CDR1 is LNHNV and CDR2 is YYDKDF in the germline V gene (reference sequence). DNA for the CDR3: TGTGCCACCAGCAGAGATCGCTATGGGGGCTCCTATGGCTACACCTTC. This codes for CATSRDRYGGSYGYTF.

This clone was counted only a few times. The chain recombines TRBV13 with TRBJ1-1; D is perhaps TRBD1 (5 bases). The CDR3 loop spans 15 amino acids. Trimming left V 6 bases short and J 5 bases short, with 19 bases between. Germline V CDR1 and CDR2: PRHDT, FYEKMQ (reference sequence). CDR3 protein: CASRFQTRGVTEAFF. The CDR3 bases are TGTGCCAGCAGGTTTCAGACAAGGGGAGTTACTGAAGCTTTCTTT.

V and J are TRBV5-4 and TRBJ2-7, with D hard to call. Germline loops: CDR1 SGHNT, CDR2 YYREEE (reference sequence). This CDR3 is 14 amino acids long. The ends were cut back, 5 bases at V and 2 bases at J, with 14 bases in the middle. CDR3 sequence: CASSSIGVPYEQYF. CDR3 nucleotide sequence: TGTGCCAGCAGTTCCATCGGAGTCCCCTACGAGCAGTACTTC.

This clone was counted only a few times. The genes are TRBV6-6 and TRBJ2-7, with D hard to call. Germline CDR1 and CDR2: MNHNY and SVGAGI (reference sequence). The CDR3 has 12 amino acids. The V end lost 0 bases, the J end lost 6 bases, and 6 bases lay between the germline ends. CDR3 amino acids: CASSYSKGEQYF. The DNA for the CDR3 is TGTGCCAGCAGTTACTCTAAGGGCGAGCAGTACTTC.

This clone was found a few times. Different DNA sequences within this sample yield the same CDR3. V gene TRBV2 combines with J gene TRBJ2-1; D gene ambiguous. Germline CDR1 SNHLY, CDR2 FYNNEI. The CDR3 contains 11 residues. The V end lost 6 bases, the J end lost 5 bases, and 5 bases lay between the germline ends. The CDR3 loop reads CASRSDNEQFF. CDR3 DNA sequence: TGTGCCAGCAGATCTGACAATGAGCAGTTCTTC.

This clone was counted a single time. This chain connects TRBV6-5 to TRBJ1-2; no clear D. V lost 11 bases and J lost 5, with 18 bases in between. The CDR3 contains 13 residues. Looked up from germline, CDR1 is MNHEY and CDR2 is SVGAGI. CDR3 coding DNA: TGTGCCGCCGGTTTAGGTGCACTATATGGCTACACCTTC. This translates into CAAGLGALYGYTF.

This clone was seen more than once but under ten times. The CDR3 DNA sequence: TGTGCCAGCAGCGGGCGGTACGGGACTAGCTCGGCCACAGATACGCAGTATTTT. It yields the protein CASSGRYGTSSATDTQYF. The chain combines TRBV13 with TRBJ2-3; 9 nucleotides align to TRBD2. Germline lookup yields CDR1 PRHDT and CDR2 FYEKMQ (reference sequence). The CDR3 has 18 amino acids. The ends lost 5 bases at V and 2 bases at J; junction bases unmatched: 14.

The chain links TRBV29-1 to TRBJ1-2; unclear D gene. The germline V gene has CDR1 SQVTM and CDR2 ANQGSEA. The V and J ends lost 7 bases and 3 bases respectively, with 21 bases between them. The CDR3 is made up of 15 amino acids. CDR3 in DNA: TGCAGCGCTAAATCACTCCCGACACTAGACTATGGCTACACCTTC. Protein sequence: CSAKSLPTLDYGYTF. Full variable domain (rest looked up from reference TRBV29-1 and TRBJ1-2): SAVISQKPSRDICQRGTSLTIQCQVDSQVTMMFWYRQQPGQSLTLIATANQGSEATYESGFVIDKFPISRPNLTFSTLTVSNMSPEDSSIYLCSAKSLPTLDYGYTFGSGTRLTVV.

This clone has only one observation. This specimen includes other DNA sequences encoding the same CDR3. V and J are TRBV9 and TRBJ2-5, with D possibly being TRBD2 (5 bases). The CDR3 has 13 residues. The germline V and J ends were trimmed by 0 bases and 2 bases, with 5 bases remaining between them. Germline V CDR1 and CDR2: SGDLS, YYNGEE. CDR3: CASSVGGQETQYF. The CDR3, as DNA: TGTGCCAGCAGCGTAGGAGGGCAAGAGACCCAGTACTTC.

On this clone: Other nucleotide sequences in the sample specify the same CDR3. The genes are TRBV9 and TRBJ2-3; 13 nucleotides line up with TRBD2. V dropped 2 bases and J dropped 5; count of bases not matched to a gene: 2. The CDR3 spans 15 residues. Germline V gene data show CDR1 as SGDLS and CDR2 as YYNGEE. As DNA, the CDR3 is TGTGCCAGCAGCGTCCGACTAGCGGGGGGAGATACGCAGTATTTT. Translation gives CASSVRLAGGDTQYF.

This chain connects TRBV7-2 to TRBJ2-7; TRBD2 matches at 10 bases. Unmatched junction bases numbered 12, after V lost 5 bases and J lost 2 bases. Germline CDR1 SGHTA, CDR2 FQGNSA. The CDR3 covers 17 residues. CDR3 nucleotides: TGTGCCAGCAGCCCCTCGTTAGCGGGAGGTTCCCCCTACGAGCAGTACTTC. Translation: CASSPSLAGGSPYEQYF.

This clone was recorded a few times. Other DNA sequences in this sample translate to the same CDR3. Here the CDR3 DNA reads TGTGCCTGGAGTGACAGGGGCAATCAGCCCCAGCATTTT. This encodes CAWSDRGNQPQHF. The chain carries TRBV30 and TRBJ1-5; a possible D gene is TRBD1 (6 bases). Germline CDR1 GTSNPN, CDR2 SVGIG (reference sequence). This CDR3 contains 13 residues. Trimming stripped 1 base from V and 2 bases from J, with 6 bases between.

In DNA form, the CDR3 reads TGTGCCACCAGCAGAGACCCGGGACAGGGCGGGGTGGGCACTGAAGCTTTCTTT. Its protein is CATSRDPGQGGVGTEAFF. The J gene is TRBJ1-1, the V gene TRBV15; 9 bases agree with TRBD1. From germline, CDR1 is LNHNV and CDR2 YYDKDF (reference sequence). This CDR3 region has 18 residues. J was trimmed by 4 bases and V by 0 bases; bases with no gene match: 12.

This clone was detected a few times. The chain is built from TRBV30 and TRBJ2-7, with D maybe TRBD1 (6 bases). Germline V gene data show CDR1 as GTSNPN and CDR2 as SVGIG (reference sequence). The germline V and J ends were trimmed by 5 bases and 3 bases, with 20 bases remaining between them. This CDR3 comprises 15 residues. CDR3 sequence reads: CAWGAGQTILYEQYF. The CDR3 bases are TGTGCCTGGGGAGCCGGACAGACCATCCTCTACGAGCAGTACTTC.

The gene calls are TRBV5-4 and TRBJ2-3; 13 nucleotides agree with TRBD2. The CDR3 is 16 residues long. The V segment lost 4 bases and the J segment 2 bases; nucleotides outside the gene matches: 4. The germline V gene encodes CDR1 SGHNT and CDR2 YYREEE (reference sequence). The CDR3 reads CASSPGLAGFTDTQYF. CDR3 DNA sequence: TGTGCCAGCAGCCCGGGACTAGCGGGATTCACAGATACGCAGTATTTT.

The rearrangement uses TRBV6-5 and TRBJ2-7, with 8 bases matching TRBD1. The CDR3 totals 14 residues. Per germline, CDR1 MNHEY and CDR2 SVGAGI. V lost 2 bases to trimming and J lost 3 bases; unmatched junction nucleotides: 3. CDR3 sequence (DNA): TGTGCCAGCAGTTACACCGGACAGGGCTACGAGCAGTACTTC. It encodes CASSYTGQGYEQYF.